What follows is one TCR beta chain and its context. This record belongs to a study of blood T cell repertoires in COVID-19. Background on the study: The samples span acute and convalescent COVID-19 from the United States, Italy and Spain. T cells, B-cell-depleted T cells, or PBMCs supplied cDNA or gDNA.

Original methodology: The assay estimated nucleated cells by amplifying reference gene primers. The assay was immunoSEQ multiplex PCR, and TCRdb's table has in-frame clones only and misses some. The V and J calls and clone size come from that table; D and trimming were worked out from the DNA. Of about 81,000 clones listed, about 89% are singletons. Sequencing was done on a sample of peripheral blood. The receptor was derived from a man aged 70 or older with active or convalescent COVID-19.

This chain's CDR3 is CASSQPDRGDTEAFF. DNA for the CDR3: TGTGCCAGCAGCCAGCCTGACAGGGGCGACACTGAAGCTTTCTTT. The chain combines TRBV3-1 (or the pseudogene TRBV3-2) with TRBJ1-1; 8 bases are shared with TRBD1. Germline CDR1 and CDR2: LGHDT and YNNKEL (reference sequence). V trimming: 3 bases; J trimming: 3 bases; junction bases outside the gene matches: 6. The CDR3 runs 15 residues.